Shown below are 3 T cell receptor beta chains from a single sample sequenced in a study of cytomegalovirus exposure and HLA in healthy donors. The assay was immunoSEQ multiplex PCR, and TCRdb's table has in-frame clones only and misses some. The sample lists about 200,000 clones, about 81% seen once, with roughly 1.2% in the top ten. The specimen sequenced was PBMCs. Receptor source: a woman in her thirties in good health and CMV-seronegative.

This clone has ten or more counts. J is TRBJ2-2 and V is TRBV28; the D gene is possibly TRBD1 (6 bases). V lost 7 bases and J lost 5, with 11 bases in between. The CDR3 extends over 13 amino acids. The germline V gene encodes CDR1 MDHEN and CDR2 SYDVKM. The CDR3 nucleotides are TGTGCCAGCACCACACAGGGAACCGGGGAGCTGTTTTTT. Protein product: CASTTQGTGELFF. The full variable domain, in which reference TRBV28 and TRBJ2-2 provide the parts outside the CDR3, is DVKVTQSSRYLVKRTGEKVFLECVQDMDHENMFWYRQDPGLGLRLIYFSYDVKMKEKGDIPEGYSVSREKKERFSLILESASTNQTSMYLCASTTQGTGELFFGEGSRLTVL.

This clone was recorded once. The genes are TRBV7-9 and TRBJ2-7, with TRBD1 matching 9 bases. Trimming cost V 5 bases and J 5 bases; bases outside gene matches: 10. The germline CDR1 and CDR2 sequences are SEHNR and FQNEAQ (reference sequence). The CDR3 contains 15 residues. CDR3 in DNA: TGTGCCAGCAGCCACTACAGGGGGCTAGCCCACGAGCAGTACTTC. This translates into CASSHYRGLAHEQYF.

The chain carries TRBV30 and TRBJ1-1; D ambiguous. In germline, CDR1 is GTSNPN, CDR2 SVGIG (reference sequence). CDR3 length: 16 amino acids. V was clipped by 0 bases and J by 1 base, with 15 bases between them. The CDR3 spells CAWSVPQYTGNTEAFF. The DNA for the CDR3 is TGTGCCTGGAGTGTACCCCAATATACGGGGAACACTGAAGCTTTCTTT.